These 25 T cell receptor beta chains came from one sample sequenced in a study of regulatory T cells in long-lasting Graves disease. Noted time point: newly diagnosed GD, antithyroid drugs for less than 3 months. RNA from PBMCs was the source of the TCR library. TCR beta libraries were built with iRepertoire HTBI primers and Arm-PCR of CDR3 regions. TCRdb fed the multiplex PCR reads into MiXCR, producing one record per CDR3 protein. The sample holds roughly 440,000 distinct CDR3 sequences, roughly 15% seen once. The same data also contributed to another study, on T cells in Graves' hyperthyroidism and ophthalmopathy.

The sequencing here drew on peripheral blood mononuclear cells (PBMCs), taken at new diagnosis, from a patient treated with antithyroid drugs. The receptors stem from a woman aged 18 to 35 with Graves disease.

This clonotype was counted between two and nine times. The chain carries TRBV7-2 and TRBJ2-1, with TRBD1 identical over 10 bases. This CDR3 spans 15 amino acids. J was trimmed by 4 bases and V by 5 bases; bases with no gene match: 5. Germline CDR1 SGHTA, CDR2 FQGNSA. The CDR3, as DNA: TGTGCCAGCAGCCCCCGGGACAGGGGTTACAATGAGCAGTTCTTC. It is translated as CASSPRDRGYNEQFF. The full variable domain, its missing parts supplied by reference TRBV7-2 and TRBJ2-1, is GAGVSQSPSNKVTEKGKDVELRCDPISGHTALYWYRQSLGQGLEFLIYFQGNSAPDKSGLPSDRFSAERTGGSVSTLTIQRTQQEDSAVYLCASSPRDRGYNEQFFGPGTRLTVL.

This clonotype occurred many times. The V call is TRBV3-1, the J call TRBJ2-2, with 10 bases fitting TRBD2. The CDR3 has 16 residues. The junction had 1 base not matched to a gene; V was cut back by 1 base and J by 2 bases. Germline V CDR1 and CDR2: LGHDT, YNNKEL (reference sequence). The CDR3 nucleotides read TGTGCCAGCAGCCAAGGACTAGCGGGTAACACCGGGGAGCTGTTTTTT. Its translation: CASSQGLAGNTGELFF.

This clonotype has a handful of counts. The chain couples TRBV7-6 to TRBJ2-1; D is unresolved. CDR3 length: 13 residues. Germline CDR1 SGHVS, CDR2 FNYEAQ. V was shortened by 2 bases and J by 5 bases, with 7 bases between the two germline ends. CDR3 nucleotide sequence: TGTGCCAGCAGCTTATTTGCCAACAATGAGCAGTTCTTC. Protein sequence: CASSLFANNEQFF.

This clonotype was counted between two and nine times. The chain uses TRBV6-1 and TRBJ1-1, with 7 bases matching TRBD1. Trimming took 7 bases from V and 0 from J; bases not matched to a gene: 5. This CDR3 has 14 amino acids. CDR1 and CDR2 (germline): MNHNS, SASEGT. CDR3 in amino acids: CASKMDRLNTEAFF. As DNA, the CDR3 is TGTGCCAGCAAAATGGACAGGTTGAACACTGAAGCTTTCTTT.

Ten or more counts support this clonotype. One end of the junction fails to match germline, which may point to a read error. The chain recombines TRBV2 with TRBJ1-5; tentatively, D is TRBD1 (6 bases). The CDR3 sequence is 15 residues long. Germline CDR1 reads SNHLY; CDR2 reads FYNNEI. Written as DNA, the CDR3 is TGTACCAGCAGAGGACAGAGAATTAGCAATCAGCCCCAGCATTTT. This translates into CTSRGQRISNQPQHF.

As for this clonotype: A junction end diverges from the germline sequence, so it may reflect a read error. The chain employs TRBV7-8 and TRBJ2-1, with 12 bases identical to TRBD2. In germline, CDR1 is SGHVS, CDR2 FQNEAQ. This CDR3 has 18 amino acids. The CDR3 is CASSLAPASGRGHNERFF. CDR3 coding DNA: TGTGCCAGCAGCTTAGCGCCGGCTAGCGGGAGGGGCCACAATGAGCGGTTCTTC.

This clonotype was picked up a small number of times. This chain uses TRBV20-1 with TRBJ2-1; possible D gene TRBD1, 5 bases. The CDR3 is made up of 12 amino acids. Germline loops: CDR1 DFQATT, CDR2 SNEGSKA (reference sequence). The V gene lost 0 bases and the J gene lost 8 bases, with 8 bases spanning the gap. The CDR3: CSARDRVYEQFF. The CDR3 coding sequence is TGCAGTGCTAGAGACAGGGTGTATGAGCAGTTCTTC.

This clonotype was seen repeatedly, ten times or more. The chain joins TRBV30 to TRBJ1-1, with no clear D. V shed 2 bases and J shed 0 bases, with 22 bases lying between them. The length of the CDR3 is 18 residues. Germline CDR1 GTSNPN, CDR2 SVGIG (reference sequence). The CDR3 DNA reads TGTGCCTGGAGTTCGGCGAAAAAAGGTAGGCTTATGAACACTGAAGCTTTCTTT. Translating it yields CAWSSAKKGRLMNTEAFF.

This chain uses TRBV4-2 with TRBJ2-1, with TRBD2 matching over 9 bases. This CDR3 comprises 17 residues. The ends lost 3 bases at V and 4 bases at J; junction bases unmatched: 10. CDR1 and CDR2 from the germline V gene are LGHNA and YNFKEQ. The CDR3 DNA reads TGTGCCAGCAGCCAGGCGTTGGGCGGGAGGGGGTACAATGAGCAGTTCTTC. Translation gives CASSQALGGRGYNEQFF.

Only a few counts were recorded for this clonotype. The chain employs TRBV2 and TRBJ2-3; 14 positions agree with TRBD2. Looked up from germline, CDR1 is SNHLY and CDR2 is FYNNEI. J gave up 5 bases and V 7 bases, and 5 bases lay outside the gene matches. This CDR3 is built from 15 residues. The CDR3 sequence is CASIRGLAGEDTQYF. In DNA, the CDR3 is TGTGCCAGCATAAGGGGACTAGCGGGAGAAGATACGCAGTATTTT. Using reference TRBV2 and TRBJ2-3 for the parts outside the CDR3, the full variable domain is EPEVTQTPSHQVTQMGQEVILRCVPISNHLYFYWYRQILGQKVEFLVSFYNNEISEKSEIFDDQFSVERPDGSNFTLKIRSTKLEDSAMYFCASIRGLAGEDTQYFGPGTRLTVL.

This clonotype came up many times. The chain combines TRBV2 with TRBJ1-2; 7 positions match TRBD1. The CDR3 has 15 amino acids. The trim removed 5 bases at V and 1 base at J, leaving 7 bases unmatched. Looked up from germline, CDR1 is SNHLY and CDR2 is FYNNEI. The CDR3 nucleotides read TGTGCCAGCAGTCCTGACAGGGACGTTAACTATGGCTACACCTTC. Its protein product is CASSPDRDVNYGYTF.

The genes are TRBV25-1 and TRBJ1-3; tentatively, D is TRBD1 (5 bases). This CDR3 contains 15 residues. CDR1 and CDR2 (germline): MGHDK, SYGVNS. V was shortened by 4 bases and J by 0 bases, with 10 bases between the two germline ends. CDR3 loop: CASSGYRTSGNTIYF. The CDR3 DNA is TGTGCCAGCAGTGGATACAGGACCTCTGGAAACACCATATATTTT.

This clonotype was picked up a small number of times. The V call is TRBV12-3 or TRBV12-4, the J call TRBJ1-6; D might be TRBD1 (5 bases). The CDR3 consists of 13 residues. Deletions cut 7 bases from V and 8 bases from J, with 12 bases between. The CDR3 DNA reads TGTGCCAGCATGGGGCAGGTTGATTCACCCCTCCACTTT. Translation: CASMGQVDSPLHF.

This clonotype showed up just a few times. The V and J genes are TRBV14 and TRBJ1-3; D is unclear. Germline V gene lookup returns CDR1 SGHDN and CDR2 FVKESK. V lost 0 bases to trimming and J lost 1 base, with 7 bases between them. The CDR3 length is 15 residues. The CDR3 spells CASSQDMGSGNTIYF. CDR3 nucleotide sequence: TGTGCCAGCAGCCAAGATATGGGGTCTGGAAACACCATATATTTT.

This clonotype has at least ten counts. The gene calls are TRBV5-1 and TRBJ1-1, with D perhaps TRBD1 (5 bases). The germline V gene encodes CDR1 SGHRS and CDR2 YFSETQ. The CDR3 contains 17 residues. V was shortened by 4 bases and J by 0 bases, with 19 bases between the two germline ends. The CDR3 protein is CASSPLAQGRLNTEAFF. The DNA of the CDR3 is TGCGCCAGCAGCCCCCTCGCCCAGGGACGATTGAACACTGAAGCTTTCTTT.

Many counts were recorded for this clonotype. J is TRBJ2-3 and V is TRBV6-2 or TRBV6-3; TRBD2 agrees at 10 bases. V gave up 5 bases and J gave up 4 bases; unmatched junction bases: 9. This CDR3 has 16 amino acids. CDR1 is MNHEY and CDR2 is SVGEGT in the germline V gene. The CDR3 DNA reads as TGTGCCAGCAGTGAACAGGCTCTAGCGGGAGCAGATACGCAGTATTTT. Encoded protein: CASSEQALAGADTQYF.

The J gene is TRBJ2-7, the V gene TRBV11-3; the D is unclear. The CDR3 runs 16 residues. Germline-derived CDR1 and CDR2 are SGHNT and YENEEA. V was trimmed by 1 base and J by 4 bases, leaving 17 bases between them. CDR3 region: CASSLVSRLSSYEQYF. CDR3 coding DNA: TGTGCCAGCAGCTTAGTCTCCAGGCTAAGTTCTTACGAGCAGTACTTC.

J is TRBJ2-1 and V is TRBV7-9; D call uncertain. Looked up from germline, CDR1 is SEHNR and CDR2 is FQNEAQ (reference sequence). The V and J ends lost 2 bases and 7 bases respectively, with 12 bases between them. CDR3 length: 14 residues. The CDR3 here is CASSLSRIWNEQFF. CDR3 bases: TGTGCCAGCAGCTTATCCCGAATATGGAATGAGCAGTTCTTC.

Turning to this clonotype: Being one base from a much bigger clone, this may be a read error. This chain uses TRBV7-9 with TRBJ2-3; 12 bases align to TRBD1. Germline CDR1 SEHNR, CDR2 FQNEAQ (reference sequence). The CDR3 sequence is 15 residues long. V lost 5 bases to trimming and J lost 4 bases; unmatched junction nucleotides: 4. The CDR3 reads CASSRDRGLSDTQYF. CDR3 in DNA: TGTGCCAGCAGCCGGGACAGGGGGCTATCAGATACGCAGTATTTT. Full variable domain (rest looked up from reference TRBV7-9 and TRBJ2-3): DTGVSQNPRHKITKRGQNVTFRCDPISEHNRLYWYRQTLGQGPEFLTYFQNEAQLEKSRLLSDRFSAERPKGSFSTLEIQRTEQGDSAMYLCASSRDRGLSDTQYFGPGTRLTVL.

About this clonotype: This clone may be a read error of a much larger clone one base away. Lacking the conserved final phenylalanine or tryptophan, this CDR3 likely reflects a read error. This sequence joins TRBV29-1 and TRBJ1-2; 7 bases align to TRBD1. This CDR3 spans 11 amino acids. V trimming: 6 bases; J trimming: 8 bases; junction bases outside the gene matches: 6. From germline, CDR1 is SQVTM and CDR2 ANQGSEA. The CDR3 spells CSVTGARGYTS. Here the CDR3 DNA reads TGCAGCGTAACAGGGGCACGAGGCTACACCTCC.

This clonotype was seen repeatedly, ten times or more. The rearrangement links TRBV20-1 to TRBJ2-1; D perhaps matches TRBD2 (5 bases). Per germline, CDR1 DFQATT and CDR2 SNEGSKA (reference sequence). The V end lost 6 bases, the J end lost 8 bases, and 26 bases lay between the germline ends. This CDR3 region has 16 residues. The CDR3 nucleotides are TGCAGTGCCGCCCCTCGGCTCGCGAGGGCCCTGGATGAGCAGTTCTTC. The encoded protein is CSAAPRLARALDEQFF.

This clonotype was detected many times. The rearrangement links TRBV12-3 or TRBV12-4 to TRBJ2-2; 8 bases match TRBD1. Unmatched junction bases numbered 8, after V lost 4 bases and J lost 4 bases. CDR3 length: 16 residues. The CDR3 DNA follows: TGTGCCAGCAGTTCTCGGACAGGGACTCCCACCGGGGAGCTGTTTTTT. It specifies CASSSRTGTPTGELFF.

The CDR3 DNA reads TGCAGTGCACCCCCTGCTGTCGGGGAGCTGTTTTTT. This sequence encodes CSAPPAVGELFF. The chain joins TRBV20-1 to TRBJ2-2; D is unresolved. The V and J ends lost 6 bases and 7 bases respectively, with 12 bases between them. Germline CDR1 and CDR2: DFQATT and SNEGSKA (reference sequence). This CDR3 has 12 residues.

Many counts were recorded for this clonotype. The chain is built from TRBV5-1 and TRBJ2-1; TRBD2 matches at 8 bases. The junction had 9 bases not matched to a gene; V was cut back by 3 bases and J by 10 bases. Per the germline V gene, CDR1 is SGHRS and CDR2 is YFSETQ. The CDR3 runs to 14 residues. The CDR3 here is CASSWWAGGKEQFF. The CDR3 nucleotides read TGCGCCAGCAGCTGGTGGGCGGGAGGAAAAGAGCAGTTCTTC.

This chain uses TRBV6-1 with TRBJ2-4; D unclear. The CDR3 spans 13 residues. V lost 6 bases and J 1 base, leaving 7 bases between the germline ends. Germline CDR1 is MNHNS and CDR2 is SASEGT. The CDR3 nucleotides read TGTGCCAGCAGGTCAAGGGCCAAAAACATTCAGTACTTC. Translation: CASRSRAKNIQYF.